The text below deals with one TCR beta chain. Its antigen is unknown. CDR3 length equals 15 residues. CDR1 and CDR2 from the germline V gene are SGDLS and YYNGEE. J lost 3 bases, V lost 4 bases, and 8 bases had no gene match. This sample was taken from a study of CD8+ T cells in alopecia areata. Treatment reported: oral pan-JAK inhibitor, 5-10 mg twice daily. Whole-study results and caveats: Greater clonality was observed in lesional scalp samples, especially alopecia totalis/universalis, versus normal scalp.

In each case, RNA was isolated and then reverse transcribed into cDNA as the sequencing template. This table comes from immunoSEQ multiplex PCR, and its TCRdb copy is limited to in-frame clones, with some not included. The sample includes 150,000 to 200,000 clones, more than 55% seen only once; the top ten take 1.3%. The starting material was CD4+ T cells sorted from blood, obtained at week 49, from a patient treated with tofacitinib. V gene TRBV9 combines with J gene TRBJ2-3; TRBD2 agrees at 7 bases. This clonotype was obtained from a human donor with alopecia areata. In DNA, the CDR3 is TGTGCCAGCAGCCCGGGGCTAGCGGCTACAGATACGCAGTATTTT. Its translation is CASSPGLAATDTQYF. Variable domain in full (rest from reference TRBV9 and TRBJ2-3): DSGVTQTPKHLITATGQRVTLRCSPRSGDLSVYWYQQSLDQGLQFLIQYYNGEERAKGNILERFSAQQFPDLHSELNLSSLELGDSALYFCASSPGLAATDTQYFGPGTRLTVL.